Shown below are 21 T cell receptor beta chains from a single sample sequenced in a study of T cell repertoires in cytomegalovirus infection. TCRdb reanalysed the reads using MiXCR and keeps one entry per CDR3 protein. The table lists 100,000 to 120,000 distinct CDR3 sequences, around 30% of them singletons. Which antigens these TCRs recognize remains unknown. The starting material was CD8+ T cells from cultured PBMCs, obtained from culture after CMV antigen stimulation. The receptors were sampled from a human donor in good health (CMV status not recorded). Some clones in this sample may be carry-over from other donors' samples.

The gene calls are TRBV5-8 and TRBJ2-3; no definite D call. Germline V gives CDR1 SGHTS, CDR2 YDEGEE. With 3 bases removed from V and 4 bases from J, the gap between germline ends came to 18 bases. The CDR3 has 16 residues. CDR3 sequence: CASSSQRPIIADTQYF. The CDR3, as DNA: TGTGCCAGCAGCTCTCAAAGACCTATCATAGCAGATACGCAGTATTTT.

This clonotype was picked up one time. This chain links TRBV2 with TRBJ2-1; TRBD2 matches 10 bases. Losses at the gene ends were 2 bases for V and 15 bases for J; bases not matched to a gene: 16. This CDR3 contains 16 residues. Germline lookup yields CDR1 SNHLY and CDR2 FYNNEI. The DNA for the CDR3 is TGTGCCAGCAGTGAAAAGGTTACTAGCGGGGTCCCCGGCGTGTTCTTC. It codes for CASSEKVTSGVPGVFF.

This clonotype was seen at least ten times. The chain links TRBV12-3 or TRBV12-4 to TRBJ2-2; no reliable D call. Trimming cost V 4 bases and J 1 base, with 10 bases left between them. CDR3 length equals 15 residues. CDR3 coding DNA: TGTGCCAGCAGTTACCTCCCGGGGAACACCGGGGAGCTGTTTTTT. Translation: CASSYLPGNTGELFF.

CDR3: CASSTRVGSTDTQYF. Here the CDR3 DNA reads TGTGCCAGCAGCACCCGGGTAGGAAGCACAGATACGCAGTATTTT. V and J are TRBV7-6 and TRBJ2-3; D is unclear. CDR1 and CDR2 (germline): SGHVS, FNYEAQ. This CDR3 is built from 15 residues. Trimming took 5 bases from V and 0 from J, leaving 12 bases between them.

This clonotype showed up just a few times. This rearrangement joins TRBV20-1 to TRBJ2-7, with D perhaps given as TRBD1 or TRBD2 (7 bases each). V was trimmed by 6 bases and J by 3 bases, leaving 30 bases between them. Germline CDR1 and CDR2: DFQATT and SNEGSKA (reference sequence). The CDR3 totals 18 residues. CDR3 in DNA: TGCAGTGCCGCAGGGGGGGCTAAGTCTGTGGGACAACACTACGAGCAGTACTTC. Translating it yields CSAAGGAKSVGQHYEQYF.

The genes are TRBV20-1 and TRBJ2-3, with 7 positions matching TRBD2. This CDR3 contains 16 residues. Germline trimming cut 0 bases from V and 3 bases from J; bases unmatched to any gene: 9. CDR1 is DFQATT, CDR2 SNEGSKA, per germline (reference sequence). The CDR3 loop reads CSARDLRASGTDTQYF. The CDR3 bases are TGCAGTGCTAGAGATCTTCGGGCTAGCGGAACAGATACGCAGTATTTT.

This rearrangement joins TRBV7-6 to TRBJ2-1; D possibly corresponds to TRBD1 (5 bases). V shed 5 bases and J shed 8 bases, with 19 bases lying between them. The CDR3 extends over 15 amino acids. CDR1 and CDR2 from the germline V gene are SGHVS and FNYEAQ. The CDR3 sequence is CASSPDVGADDEQFF. For the CDR3, the DNA is TGTGCCAGCAGCCCCGACGTTGGGGCCGACGATGAGCAGTTCTTC.

This clonotype was observed once. The rearrangement uses TRBV5-4 and TRBJ2-7, with a tentative D call TRBD2 (6 bases). The CDR3 is made up of 14 amino acids. The V and J ends lost 7 bases and 3 bases respectively, with 17 bases between them. CDR1 is SGHNT and CDR2 is YYREEE in the germline V gene (reference sequence). The CDR3 loop reads CASERRDGGYEQYF. CDR3 sequence (DNA): TGTGCCAGCGAAAGGAGGGACGGGGGCTACGAGCAGTACTTC.

This clonotype was seen a handful of times. The V and J genes are TRBV28 and TRBJ1-2, with unresolved D. The CDR3 sequence is 14 residues long. CDR1 is MDHEN, CDR2 SYDVKM, per germline. V was pared by 7 bases and J by 4 bases, with 16 bases between. For the CDR3, the DNA is TGTGCCAGCACTGAGGTAGGCTCCTTCTATGGCTACACCTTC. Amino acid sequence: CASTEVGSFYGYTF.

Written as DNA, the CDR3 is TGTGCCAGCCGCACGGCTGAGTACGGGGAGCAGTACTTC. Amino acids: CASRTAEYGEQYF. This sequence joins TRBV28 and TRBJ2-7; no reliable D call. The CDR3 consists of 13 residues. The ends were cut back, 8 bases at V and 7 bases at J, with 18 bases in the middle. Germline V lookup: CDR1 MDHEN, CDR2 SYDVKM. The full variable domain, completed using reference TRBV28 and TRBJ2-7, is DVKVTQSSRYLVKRTGEKVFLECVQDMDHENMFWYRQDPGLGLRLIYFSYDVKMKEKGDIPEGYSVSREKKERFSLILESASTNQTSMYLCASRTAEYGEQYFGPGTRLTVT.

This clonotype was recorded at least ten times. V and J are TRBV7-6 and TRBJ2-5; TRBD1 matches at 9 bases. Germline values: CDR1 SGHVS, CDR2 FNYEAQ. The CDR3 is 16 amino acids. V dropped 5 bases and J dropped 5; count of bases not matched to a gene: 12. CDR3 coding DNA: TGTGCCAGCAGCGAAGCCGGGACAGGGCAGAAGGAGACCCAGTACTTC. This codes for CASSEAGTGQKETQYF. Supplemented by reference TRBV7-6 and TRBJ2-5, the full variable domain reads GAGVSQSPRYKVTKRGQDVALRCDPISGHVSLYWYRQALGQGPEFLTYFNYEAQQDKSGLPNDRFSAERPEGSISTLTIQRTEQRDSAMYRCASSEAGTGQKETQYFGPGTRLLVL.

The chain employs TRBV5-5 and TRBJ1-2; tentatively, D is TRBD1 (5 bases). The CDR3 length is 14 residues. Trimming left V 0 bases short and J 4 bases short, with 10 bases between. Germline CDR1 is SGHKS and CDR2 is YYEKEE (reference sequence). The CDR3 bases are TGTGCCAGCAGCTTGGGGGCAGGGCCCTATGGCTACACCTTC. This gives the protein CASSLGAGPYGYTF.

The CDR3 region is CASSYPGHTSTDTQYF. CDR3 DNA sequence: TGTGCCAGCAGTTACCCGGGACATACTAGCACAGATACGCAGTATTTT. This chain links TRBV27 with TRBJ2-3; maybe TRBD1 (6 bases). There are 16 residues in the CDR3. The V gene's germline CDR1 is MNHEY and CDR2 SMNVEV (reference sequence). Between the trimmed V and J ends, which lost 4 bases and 0 bases, there was a span of 14 bases.

Comments on this clonotype: The junction does not match germline at one end; this may be a read error. The chain links TRBV27 to TRBJ2-7; perhaps D is TRBD1 or TRBD2 (5 bases each). The CDR3 runs to 14 residues. Germline lookup yields CDR1 MNHEY and CDR2 SMNVEV (reference sequence). CDR3 coding DNA: TGTGCCAGCAGTTTATCCTCCGGGGCCTACAAGCAGTACTTC. Translation gives CASSLSSGAYKQYF.

This clonotype occurred once. The rearrangement links TRBV20-1 to TRBJ2-7; no reliable D call. This CDR3 region has 15 residues. CDR1 DFQATT and CDR2 SNEGSKA come from the germline V gene (reference sequence). The V end lost 0 bases, the J end lost 5 bases, and 17 bases lay between the germline ends. The CDR3 DNA is TGCAGTGCTAGAGATGGATACCTTATTGACCACGAGCAGTACTTC. Residues: CSARDGYLIDHEQYF.

This chain uses TRBV5-4 with TRBJ1-6; possibly TRBD1 for D (5 bases). The germline V and J ends were trimmed by 6 bases and 7 bases, with 17 bases remaining between them. Germline V gene lookup returns CDR1 SGHNT and CDR2 YYREEE (reference sequence). This CDR3 region has 15 residues. The CDR3 protein is CASTIGGSGNSPLHF. Written as DNA, the CDR3 is TGTGCCAGCACTATCGGGGGGTCGGGGAATTCACCCCTCCACTTT.

The rearrangement joins TRBV5-6 to TRBJ1-1; D is undetermined. CDR1 is SGHDT, CDR2 YYEEEE, per germline. CDR3 length: 15 amino acids. The ends were cut back, 4 bases at V and 2 bases at J, with 15 bases in the middle. The CDR3 coding sequence is TGTGCCAGCAGCCTGGATGGGGTTTTTAACACTGAAGCTTTCTTT. It translates to CASSLDGVFNTEAFF.

This clonotype was seen a handful of times. The gene calls are TRBV7-9 and TRBJ1-5; 7 nucleotides line up with TRBD1. Germline V gives CDR1 SEHNR, CDR2 FQNEAQ (reference sequence). Unmatched junction bases numbered 7, after V lost 8 bases and J lost 3 bases. CDR3 length equals 14 residues. CDR3 amino acids: CASGDSRNNQPQHF. The CDR3, as DNA: TGTGCCAGCGGGGACAGCCGGAACAATCAGCCCCAGCATTTT.

The chain recombines TRBV2 with TRBJ2-3; no firm D call. Germline V CDR1 and CDR2: SNHLY, FYNNEI. This CDR3 is 13 amino acids long. With 3 bases removed from V and 7 bases from J, the gap between germline ends came to 11 bases. The CDR3 protein is CASSEGVQHTQYF. CDR3 DNA sequence: TGTGCCAGCAGTGAGGGTGTCCAGCATACGCAGTATTTT. Supplemented by reference TRBV2 and TRBJ2-3, the full variable domain reads EPEVTQTPSHQVTQMGQEVILRCVPISNHLYFYWYRQILGQKVEFLVSFYNNEISEKSEIFDDQFSVERPDGSNFTLKIRSTKLEDSAMYFCASSEGVQHTQYFGPGTRLTVL.

This clonotype was recorded once. The chain is built from TRBV20-1 and TRBJ2-2; D may be TRBD1 (5 bases). V gave up 0 bases and J gave up 1 base, with 9 bases separating them. The length of the CDR3 is 15 residues. The V gene's germline CDR1 is DFQATT and CDR2 SNEGSKA (reference sequence). The DNA of the CDR3 is TGCAGTGCTAGAGACAGGGTGAGGAACACCGGGGAGCTGTTTTTT. Protein sequence: CSARDRVRNTGELFF.

In its sample, this clonotype was seen a few times. The chain is built from TRBV6-2 or TRBV6-3 and TRBJ1-2; a possible D gene is TRBD1 (6 bases). The germline V gene has CDR1 MNHEY and CDR2 SVGEGT. This CDR3 is 14 amino acids long. V was pared by 6 bases and J by 4 bases, with 15 bases between. The CDR3 coding sequence is TGTGCCAGCAGACCACTGACAGGAGCCTATGGCTACACCTTC. Residues: CASRPLTGAYGYTF.